These T cell receptor beta chains were read from a single sample in a study of vaccination effects on CD4 cells after COVID-19. What these receptors recognize is not known. The assay was immunoSEQ multiplex PCR, and TCRdb's table has in-frame clones only and misses some. The sample consists of about 15,000 clones, about 74% of them appearing once. This sample comprised CD4+ T cells from PBMCs cultured with HCoV-NL63 spike peptides, obtained after COVID-19 vaccination. The receptor source for this set is a human donor who had a prior SARS-CoV-2 infection. Each CDR3 is given with its conserved first and last residue. D genes are given only for firm matches. The size field is filled for only some rows; it gives once, few, many or a size class.

v_call	j_call	d_call	clone_size	cdr3_nt	cdr3_aa
TRBV4-3	TRBJ2-1	-	-	TGCGCCAGCAGCCAAGATATGGCAGGGTGGCCTGAGCAGTTCTTC	CASSQDMAGWPEQFF
TRBV19	TRBJ1-2	-	few	TGTGCCAGTAGTATGATCGGGGGCCCGACCTATGGCTACACCTTC	CASSMIGGPTYGYTF
TRBV18	TRBJ2-5	-	-	TGTGCCAGCTCACCATTTCGGAGCGCCGTAATTCAAGAGACCCAGTACTTC	CASSPFRSAVIQETQYF
TRBV7-8	TRBJ2-7	TRBD2	-	TGTGCCAGCAGCTTCACCATAGCGGGGATCCCCTACGAGCAGTACTTC	CASSFTIAGIPYEQYF
TRBV2	TRBJ1-1	-	few	TGTGCCAGCACCATAGCCCCTAGGACGGGGGTTTTCTTT	CASTIAPRTGVFF
TRBV7-9	TRBJ2-5	-	-	TGTGCCAGCAGCTCAAGGACTATGAAAGAAGAGACCCAGTACTTC	CASSSRTMKEETQYF
TRBV6-6	TRBJ2-3	TRBD2	-	TGTGCCAGCAGTCGGCGGGGGCGGGGGGCCCTCCCGGATACGCAGTATTTT	CASSRRGRGALPDTQYF
TRBV5-1	TRBJ1-2	-	-	TGCGCCAGCAGCCTACCCCGAGGGCCTACTCGGGATGGCTACACCTTC	CASSLPRGPTRDGYTF
TRBV7-7	TRBJ2-5	-	-	TGTGCTAGCAGCTTACTAATTGGTGCGGAAGAGACCCAGTACTTC	CASSLLIGAEETQYF
TRBV20-1	TRBJ2-5	-	-	TGCAGCCATACTACCGGAACTAGGGGTAACTTC	CSHTTGTRGNF
TRBV15	TRBJ2-2	TRBD2	-	TGTGCCACCAGCAGAGTTGGGAGGGTTGACACCGGGGAGCTGTTTTTT	CATSRVGRVDTGELFF
TRBV28	TRBJ1-5	TRBD1	-	TGTGCCAGCAGTTTATTTGACAGGGTCCAGCCCCAGCATTTT	CASSLFDRVQPQHF
TRBV19	TRBJ1-4	-	-	TGTGCCAGTAGTATAACCCCGAGGAAGGGTGAAAAACTGTTTTTT	CASSITPRKGEKLFF
TRBV2	TRBJ1-6	-	-	TGTGCCAGCAGTGGAGGTCCGTCCCTCCACTTT	CASSGGPSLHF
TRBV7-9	TRBJ2-1	-	-	TGTGCCAGCAGCTTAGCTAGTACCTACAATGAGCAGTTCTTC	CASSLASTYNEQFF
TRBV7-9	TRBJ1-1	-	few	TGTGCCAGCAGCTTTTCGGCAAGTTCCACTGAAGCTTTCTTT	CASSFSASSTEAFF
TRBV7-9	TRBJ2-1	-	-	TGTGCCAGCAGTAGACCCAGCGGCCAGCAGTTCTTC	CASSRPSGQQFF
TRBV7-6	TRBJ1-5	-	-	TGTGCCAGCAGCTTAGCGGCAGGTTCTAGCAATCAGCCCCAGCATTTT	CASSLAAGSSNQPQHF
TRBV27	TRBJ2-7	TRBD1	-	TGTGCCAGCAGTTTCGACAGGGGATACGAGCAGTACTTC	CASSFDRGYEQYF
TRBV12-3/TRBV12-4	TRBJ1-5	-	-	TGTGCCAGCAGTTTGCAAGGGGATCAGCCCCAGCATTTT	CASSLQGDQPQHF
TRBV2	TRBJ2-1	TRBD2	few	TGTGCCAGCAGTGACGGGACTAGCCCCCAGGGGAAGTTCTTC	CASSDGTSPQGKFF
TRBV11-2	TRBJ2-2	TRBD2	-	TGTGCCAGCACCATAAGTAGAGGGACTAGTGTCCCCGGGGAGCTGTTTTTT	CASTISRGTSVPGELFF
TRBV7-9	TRBJ2-7	TRBD2	few	TGTGCCAGCAGCTTCCCGTCCGGGGGGACCTACGAGCAGTACTTC	CASSFPSGGTYEQYF
TRBV5-1	TRBJ2-1	TRBD2	-	TGCGCCAGCAGCTTGAGAGCGGGGGGATGGAATGAGCAGTTCTTC	CASSLRAGGWNEQFF
TRBV24-1	TRBJ2-3	TRBD2	-	TGTGCCACCGCGGGGGTCACAGATACGCAGTATTTT	CATAGVTDTQYF
TRBV9	TRBJ2-6	-	-	TGTGCCAGCAGCGTAGTAGGGGGGCGACAGGGAGGCCTGTCTGGGGCCAACGTCCTGACTTTC	CASSVVGGRQGGLSGANVLTF
TRBV4-1	TRBJ2-7	TRBD1	few	TGCGCCAGCAGCCAAGGGGACGGGACAGGGAGATTTTACTTC	CASSQGDGTGRFYF
TRBV7-2	TRBJ2-7	TRBD1	-	TGTGCCAGCAGCCCCCGACAGGGGACATTGAGCGAGCAGTACTTC	CASSPRQGTLSEQYF
TRBV20-1	TRBJ2-7	-	-	TGCAGTGCTAGTAGGGAGGACCCCTACGAGCAGTACTTC	CSASREDPYEQYF
TRBV3-1/TRBV3-2	TRBJ1-6	-	-	TGTGCCAGCAGCCACTCCTATAATTCACCCCTCCACTTT	CASSHSYNSPLHF
TRBV2	TRBJ1-5	-	few	TGTGCCAGCAGGGGGTCCGGTAAGGAGCCCCAGCATTTT	CASRGSGKEPQHF
TRBV6-4	TRBJ2-3	-	once	TGTGCCAGCAGTGAAGACGGCGGCACAGATACGCAGTATTTT	CASSEDGGTDTQYF
TRBV11-3	TRBJ2-4	-	-	TGTGCCAGCAGCTTAGGGCGGACCGGGGGTGGGGACATTCAGTACTTC	CASSLGRTGGGDIQYF
TRBV2	TRBJ2-3	-	few	TGTGCCAGCAGTGCCCTCATCACAGATACGCAGTATTTT	CASSALITDTQYF
TRBV4-3	TRBJ2-1	-	-	TGCGCCAGCAGCCGGGGGGCGGGACTGCATACAGGGGAGCAGTTCTTC	CASSRGAGLHTGEQFF
TRBV13	TRBJ2-7	-	-	TGTGCCAGCACCCGTATGGGGGCTGGATACGAGCAGTACTTC	CASTRMGAGYEQYF
TRBV7-2	TRBJ1-4	-	-	TGTGCCAGCAGCTTAAGGTACAGGGACGAACAACTGTTTTTT	CASSLRYRDEQLFF
TRBV2	TRBJ1-6	TRBD1	-	TGTGCCAGCAGCCGAGCTATGGGACAGGGAGGTTCACCCCTCCACTTT	CASSRAMGQGGSPLHF
TRBV19	TRBJ2-3	-	-	TGTGCCAGTAGAAGGCGCGGGCTTACAGATACGCAGTATTTT	CASRRRGLTDTQYF
TRBV19	TRBJ1-1	-	once	TGTGCCAGTAGTATGCCCTTTATTCACACTGAAGCTTTCTTT	CASSMPFIHTEAFF
TRBV6-6	TRBJ2-7	TRBD2	-	TGTGCCAGCAGCAAAGGACTAGCGGGAGGAACCTACGAGCAGTACTTC	CASSKGLAGGTYEQYF
TRBV7-9	TRBJ1-3	-	-	TGTGCCAGCAGCTTAGCTATGGGAGACGCTGGAAACACCATATATTTT	CASSLAMGDAGNTIYF
TRBV7-2	TRBJ2-7	TRBD1	once	TGTGCCAGCAGCTCGCAAGGGGGCGCTGGGTCCTACGAGCAGTACTTC	CASSSQGGAGSYEQYF
TRBV5-1	TRBJ2-7	TRBD1	-	TGCGCCAGCAGCTTGGCCGGGCAGGGGGCTGGCGAGCAGTACTTC	CASSLAGQGAGEQYF
TRBV27	TRBJ2-4	-	-	TGTGCCAGCAGTTTCCGGGGGGCTGGGCGGGACCTAGCCAAAAACATTCAGTACTTC	CASSFRGAGRDLAKNIQYF
TRBV27	TRBJ1-2	TRBD1	few	TGTGCCAGCAGTTTACGACAGGGTGCCTATGGCTACACCTTC	CASSLRQGAYGYTF
TRBV4-2	TRBJ1-2	-	-	TGTGCCAGCAGCCAAGATCTTGAAGGGCGTGGCTACACCTTC	CASSQDLEGRGYTF
TRBV6-5	TRBJ2-3	-	-	TGTGCCAGCAGTCCGGGGTACCGCGATACGCAGTATTTT	CASSPGYRDTQYF
TRBV11-2	TRBJ1-4	TRBD1	-	TGTGCCAGCAGCCCAACCGGGACAGTGGGTGAAAAACTGTTTTTT	CASSPTGTVGEKLFF
TRBV2	TRBJ1-2	TRBD1	once	TGTGCCAGCAGTTCGCCGGGACAGGGTCTTTGGGGCTACACCTTC	CASSSPGQGLWGYTF
TRBV7-7	TRBJ2-1	TRBD1	few	TGTGCTAGCAGCTTAGGACAGGACAATGAGCAGTTCTTC	CASSLGQDNEQFF
TRBV12-3/TRBV12-4	TRBJ1-3	-	-	TGTGCCAGCAGTTTTCAAGGAAACACCATATATTTT	CASSFQGNTIYF
TRBV19	TRBJ1-1	-	-	TGTGCCAGTAGTATAGGGGGGCCCCGGAGGGGGAACACTGAAGCTTTCTTT	CASSIGGPRRGNTEAFF
TRBV15	TRBJ2-1	-	-	TGTGCCACCAGCAGTCGGACTCTTGGTCTAGTGATGGGCAATGAGCAGTTCTTC	CATSSRTLGLVMGNEQFF
TRBV7-2	TRBJ2-3	-	-	TGTGCCAGCAGATCCGGGCCTCGGGGAGATACGCAGTATTTT	CASRSGPRGDTQYF
TRBV9	TRBJ1-1	-	-	TGTGCCAGCAGCCGGGAGGGGTTCCCTGACACTGAAGCTTTCTTT	CASSREGFPDTEAFF
TRBV27	TRBJ1-1	-	-	TGTGCCAGCAGTTCTAGAGGTGAAGCTTTCTTT	CASSSRGEAFF
TRBV4-3	TRBJ1-4	-	-	TGCGCCAGCAGCCGGGGCGGGGCTGTTAATGAAAAACTGTTTTTT	CASSRGGAVNEKLFF
TRBV10-3	TRBJ1-1	-	-	TGTGCCATCAGTACGAACACTGAAGCTTTCTTT	CAISTNTEAFF